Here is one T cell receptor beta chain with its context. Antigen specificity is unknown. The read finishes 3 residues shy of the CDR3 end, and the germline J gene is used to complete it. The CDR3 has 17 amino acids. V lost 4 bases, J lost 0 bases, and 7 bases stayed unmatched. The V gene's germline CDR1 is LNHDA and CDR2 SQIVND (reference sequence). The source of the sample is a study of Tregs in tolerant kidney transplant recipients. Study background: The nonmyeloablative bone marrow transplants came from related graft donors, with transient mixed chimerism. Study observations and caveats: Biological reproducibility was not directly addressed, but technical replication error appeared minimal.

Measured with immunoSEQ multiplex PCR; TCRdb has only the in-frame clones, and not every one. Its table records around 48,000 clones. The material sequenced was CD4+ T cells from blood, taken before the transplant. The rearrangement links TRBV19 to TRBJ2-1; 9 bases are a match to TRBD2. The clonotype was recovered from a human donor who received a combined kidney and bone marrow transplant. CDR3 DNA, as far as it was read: TGTGCCAGTAGTAAAAATACAGCGGGAGGCTCCTACAATGAG. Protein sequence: CASSKNTAGGSYNE. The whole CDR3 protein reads CASSKNTAGGSYNEQFF. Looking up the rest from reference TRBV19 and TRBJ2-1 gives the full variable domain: DGGITQSPKYLFRKEGQNVTLSCEQNLNHDAMYWYRQDPGQGLRLIYYSQIVNDFQKGDIAEGYSVSREKKESFPLTVTSAQKNPTAFYLCASSKNTAGGSYNEQFFGPGTRLTVL.